The 10 T cell receptor beta chains below were found in one sample sequenced in a study of T cell clonality in common variable immunodeficiency. The protocol was immunoSEQ multiplex PCR, while the TCRdb copy is restricted to in-frame clones and leaves out a portion. Recorded here are more than 55,000 clones, with no singletons, and the ten leading clones hold 1.5% to 2%. Sequenced material: peripheral blood mononuclear cells. These receptors were taken from a person aged 18 to 70 in good health.

This clone was recorded at least ten times. The CDR3 end is not reached by the read, which stops 3 residues before it; the germline J gene fills it in. The chain couples TRBV7-8 to TRBJ1-1; 7 bases fit TRBD1. The germline V gene encodes CDR1 SGHVS and CDR2 FQNEAQ. Losses at the gene ends were 6 bases for V and 0 bases for J; bases not matched to a gene: 7. The CDR3 totals 15 residues. CDR3 loop: CASSPTQGMNTEAFF. CDR3 DNA, as far as it was read: TGTGCCAGCAGTCCTACACAGGGGATGAACACTGAA.

This clone appeared many times. Read sequence stops 3 residues before the CDR3 end, and the germline J gene provides the missing end. This chain connects TRBV29-1 to TRBJ1-1; TRBD1 aligns across 7 bases. Looked up from germline, CDR1 is SQVTM and CDR2 is ANQGSEA. V gave up 3 bases and J gave up 4 bases; unmatched junction bases: 2. CDR3 size: 12 residues. CDR3 region: CSVEPGGTEAFF. The CDR3 DNA, read in part, is TGCAGCGTTGAGCCAGGGGGCACTGAA.

The sample holds many counts of this clone. The missing CDR3 end, 3 residues past where the read stops, is filled in from the germline J gene. This chain joins TRBV20-1 and TRBJ2-3, with TRBD2 identical over 11 bases. This CDR3 region has 17 residues. Germline loops: CDR1 DFQATT, CDR2 SNEGSKA (reference sequence). Losses at the gene ends were 0 bases for V and 0 bases for J; bases not matched to a gene: 5. The DNA read from the CDR3 is TGCAGTGCTAGAGATGTTAGGACTAGCGGGAGCACAGATACG. Its translation: CSARDVRTSGSTDT. The CDR3, in full, reads CSARDVRTSGSTDTQYF.

The table lists this clone with many counts. The read ends 3 residues before the CDR3 terminus; that terminus is restored from the germline J gene. The gene calls are TRBV5-1 and TRBJ2-3; D not certain. Looked up from germline, CDR1 is SGHRS and CDR2 is YFSETQ. The CDR3 totals 14 residues. Trimming cost V 0 bases and J 2 bases, with 7 bases left between them. The sequenced part of the CDR3 DNA is TGCGCCAGCAGCTTGGAACAGACCACAGATACG. It codes for CASSLEQTTDT. The CDR3 in its entirety is CASSLEQTTDTQYF.

This clone was counted ten times or more. The read falls 3 residues short of the CDR3 end, and the missing part is taken from the germline J gene. The chain combines TRBV4-1 with TRBJ2-1, with 7 positions matching TRBD2. J was trimmed by 5 bases and V by 0 bases; bases with no gene match: 1. The CDR3 sequence is 14 residues long. CDR1 MGHRA and CDR2 YSYEKL come from the germline V gene. The sequenced CDR3 bases are TGCGCCAGCAGCCAAGAGGGGGGGGACAATGAG. Translated, it gives CASSQEGGDNE. In full, the CDR3 reads CASSQEGGDNEQFF.

At least ten counts were recorded for this clone. The CDR3 end is not reached by the read, which stops 3 residues before it; the germline J gene fills it in. The rearrangement joins TRBV20-1 to TRBJ2-2; D is possibly TRBD2 (6 bases). CDR1 is DFQATT, CDR2 SNEGSKA, per germline (reference sequence). The CDR3 contains 14 residues. V lost 5 bases and J 0 bases, leaving 10 bases between the germline ends. The part of the CDR3 DNA that was read is TGCAGTGCTGCGGGACTTACGAACACCGGGGAG. As protein: CSAAGLTNTGE. The entire CDR3 reads CSAAGLTNTGELFF.

There are a few counts of this clone. With the read ending 3 residues before the CDR3 end, the germline J gene is used to fill in that end. This chain connects TRBV11-1 to TRBJ2-7; a weak D match, TRBD2 (6 bases). This CDR3 comprises 14 residues. CDR1 and CDR2 from the germline V gene are SGHAT and FQDESV (reference sequence). Trimming cost V 1 base and J 2 bases, with 9 bases left between them. The CDR3: CASSLEAGTYEQYF. CDR3 DNA, as far as it was read: TGTGCCAGCAGCTTAGAGGCGGGGACCTACGAG. Supplemented by reference TRBV11-1 and TRBJ2-7, the full variable domain reads EAEVAQSPRYKITEKSQAVAFWCDPISGHATLYWYRQILGQGPELLVQFQDESVVDDSQLPKDRFSAERLKGVDSTLKIQPAELGDSAMYLCASSLEAGTYEQYFGPGTRLTVT.

In its sample, this clone was seen many times. Coverage ceases 3 residues before the CDR3 finishes, and the germline J gene fills in the end. The rearrangement joins TRBV20-1 to TRBJ2-1; D might be TRBD2 (6 bases). CDR1 is DFQATT and CDR2 is SNEGSKA in the germline V gene (reference sequence). The CDR3 is 13 amino acids. The V and J ends lost 4 bases and 6 bases respectively, with 13 bases between them. The DNA read from the CDR3 is TGCAGTGCTATTAGCGGCAGGCCCAATGAG. Its translation: CSAISGRPNE. The whole CDR3 is CSAISGRPNEQFF.

The sample holds many counts of this clone. The read ends 3 residues early relative to the CDR3; the germline J gene fills the gap. The chain links TRBV18 to TRBJ2-3; the match to TRBD2 covers 8 bases. J was trimmed by 4 bases and V by 1 base; bases with no gene match: 10. The CDR3 contains 17 residues. CDR1 and CDR2 (germline): KGHSH, LQKENI. The CDR3 reads CASSPLVGAGAPDTQYF. The sequenced part of the CDR3 DNA is TGTGCCAGCTCACCACTTGTAGGAGCGGGAGCTCCAGATACG.

This clone was observed at least ten times. The sequenced fragment ends 3 residues before the CDR3 boundary, so the rest is inferred from the germline J gene. This chain links TRBV20-1 with TRBJ2-7; TRBD2 aligns across 7 bases. The V gene end was trimmed by 3 bases and the J gene end by 6 bases; junction bases not matched to a gene: 14. CDR1 and CDR2 (germline): DFQATT, SNEGSKA (reference sequence). The CDR3 runs 15 residues. The part of the CDR3 DNA that was read is TGCAGTGCTAGGGCTCTAGCGGTGCGAGAGGGCGAG. This encodes CSARALAVREGE. The entire CDR3 reads CSARALAVREGEQYF.